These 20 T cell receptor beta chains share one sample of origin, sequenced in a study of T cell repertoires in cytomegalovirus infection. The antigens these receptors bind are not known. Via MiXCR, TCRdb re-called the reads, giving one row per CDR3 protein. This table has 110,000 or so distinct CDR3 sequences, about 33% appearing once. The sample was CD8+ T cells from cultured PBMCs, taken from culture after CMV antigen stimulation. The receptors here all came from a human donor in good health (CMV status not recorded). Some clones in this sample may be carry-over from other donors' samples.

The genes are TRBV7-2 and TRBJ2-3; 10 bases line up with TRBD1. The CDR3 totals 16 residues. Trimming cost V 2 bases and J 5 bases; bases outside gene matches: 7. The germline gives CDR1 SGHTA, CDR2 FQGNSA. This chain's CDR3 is CASSLLGQGVGDTQYF. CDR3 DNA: TGTGCCAGCAGCTTACTCGGACAGGGGGTTGGAGATACGCAGTATTTT.

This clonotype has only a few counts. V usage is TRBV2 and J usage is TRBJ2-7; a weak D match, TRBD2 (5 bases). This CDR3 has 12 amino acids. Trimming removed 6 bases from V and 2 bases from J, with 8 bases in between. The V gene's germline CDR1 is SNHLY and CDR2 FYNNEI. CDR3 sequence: CASREGPYEQYF. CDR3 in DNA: TGTGCCAGCAGAGAGGGTCCCTACGAGCAGTACTTC.

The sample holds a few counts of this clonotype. Written as DNA, the CDR3 is TGTGCCAGCAGTTTCTTCCGGACAACTTACACCGGGGAGCTGTTTTTT. Encoded protein: CASSFFRTTYTGELFF. The chain links TRBV12-3 or TRBV12-4 to TRBJ2-2, with a tentative D call TRBD1 (5 bases). The CDR3 loop spans 16 amino acids. V lost 3 bases and J 3 bases, leaving 14 bases between the germline ends.

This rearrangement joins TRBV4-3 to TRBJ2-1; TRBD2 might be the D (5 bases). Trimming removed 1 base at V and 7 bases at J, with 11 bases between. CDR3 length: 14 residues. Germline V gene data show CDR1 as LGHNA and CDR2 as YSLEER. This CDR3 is CASSQVPADNEQFF. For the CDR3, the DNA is TGCGCCAGCAGCCAAGTCCCAGCGGATAATGAGCAGTTCTTC.

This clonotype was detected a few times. CDR3 nucleotide sequence: TGTGCCAGCAGTTCACCGGGACAGGGGGCTAACACTGAAGCTTTCTTT. This gives the protein CASSSPGQGANTEAFF. The chain combines TRBV28 with TRBJ1-1; TRBD1 matches at 12 bases. CDR1 MDHEN and CDR2 SYDVKM come from the germline V gene. After removal of 4 bases from V and 2 bases from J, the junction contained 5 bases not matched to a gene. The CDR3 runs to 16 residues. The full variable domain, its missing parts supplied by reference TRBV28 and TRBJ1-1, is DVKVTQSSRYLVKRTGEKVFLECVQDMDHENMFWYRQDPGLGLRLIYFSYDVKMKEKGDIPEGYSVSREKKERFSLILESASTNQTSMYLCASSSPGQGANTEAFFGQGTRLTVV.

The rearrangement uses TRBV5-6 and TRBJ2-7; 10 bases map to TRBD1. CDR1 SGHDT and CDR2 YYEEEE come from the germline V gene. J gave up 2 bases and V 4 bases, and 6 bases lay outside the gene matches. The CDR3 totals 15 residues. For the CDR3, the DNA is TGTGCCAGCAGCGGCGGGACAGGGGATGCCTACGAGCAGTACTTC. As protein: CASSGGTGDAYEQYF.

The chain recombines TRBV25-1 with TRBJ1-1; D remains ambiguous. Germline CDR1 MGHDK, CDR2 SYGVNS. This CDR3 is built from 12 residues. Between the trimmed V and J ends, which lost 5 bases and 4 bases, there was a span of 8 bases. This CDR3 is CASSLSPTEAFF. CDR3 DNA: TGTGCCAGCAGTTTAAGTCCCACTGAAGCTTTCTTT.

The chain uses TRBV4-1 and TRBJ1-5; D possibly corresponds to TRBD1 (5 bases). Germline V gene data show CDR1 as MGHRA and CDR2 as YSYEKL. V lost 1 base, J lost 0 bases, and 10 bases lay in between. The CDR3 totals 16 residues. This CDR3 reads CASSQGFQGSNQPQHF. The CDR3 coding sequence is TGCGCCAGCAGCCAAGGCTTTCAGGGTAGCAATCAGCCCCAGCATTTT.

The CDR3 DNA reads TGTGCCAGCAGTGAGGACGGGAACACTGAAGCTTTCTTT. It translates to CASSEDGNTEAFF. V is TRBV6-1 and J is TRBJ1-1; D unresolved. The germline V gene encodes CDR1 MNHNS and CDR2 SASEGT. Trimming took 3 bases from V and 1 from J, leaving 6 bases between them. CDR3 length: 13 residues.

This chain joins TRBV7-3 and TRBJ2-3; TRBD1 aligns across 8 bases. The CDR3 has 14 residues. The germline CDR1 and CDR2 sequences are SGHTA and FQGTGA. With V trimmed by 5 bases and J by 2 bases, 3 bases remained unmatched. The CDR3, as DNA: TGTGCCAGCAGCCCGACAGGGGACACAGATACGCAGTATTTT. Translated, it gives CASSPTGDTDTQYF.

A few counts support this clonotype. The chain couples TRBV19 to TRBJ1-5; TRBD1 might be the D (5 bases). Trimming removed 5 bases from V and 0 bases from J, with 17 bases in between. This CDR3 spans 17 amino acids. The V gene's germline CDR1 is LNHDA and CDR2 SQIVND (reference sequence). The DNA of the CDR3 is TGTGCCAGTAGTTTCCGACGAGACAGTTATAGCAATCAGCCCCAGCATTTT. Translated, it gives CASSFRRDSYSNQPQHF.

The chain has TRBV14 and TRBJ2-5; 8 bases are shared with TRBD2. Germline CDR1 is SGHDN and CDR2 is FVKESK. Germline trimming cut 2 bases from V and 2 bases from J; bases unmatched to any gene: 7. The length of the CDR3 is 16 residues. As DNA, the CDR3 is TGTGCCAGCAGCCAATCCCAGCGGGGGCCGCAAGAGACCCAGTACTTC. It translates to CASSQSQRGPQETQYF.

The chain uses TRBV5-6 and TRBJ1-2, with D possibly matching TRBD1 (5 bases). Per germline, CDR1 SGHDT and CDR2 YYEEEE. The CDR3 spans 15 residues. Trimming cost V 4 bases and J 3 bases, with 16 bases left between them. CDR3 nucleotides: TGTGCCAGCAGCCTAATACCGGGAGGGGACTATGGCTACACCTTC. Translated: CASSLIPGGDYGYTF.

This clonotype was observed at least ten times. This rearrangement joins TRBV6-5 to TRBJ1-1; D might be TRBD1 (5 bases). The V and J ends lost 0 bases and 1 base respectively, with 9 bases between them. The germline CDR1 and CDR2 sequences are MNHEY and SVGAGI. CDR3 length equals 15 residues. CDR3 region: CASSYSTTGNTEAFF. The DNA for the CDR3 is TGTGCCAGCAGTTACTCTACTACAGGGAACACTGAAGCTTTCTTT.

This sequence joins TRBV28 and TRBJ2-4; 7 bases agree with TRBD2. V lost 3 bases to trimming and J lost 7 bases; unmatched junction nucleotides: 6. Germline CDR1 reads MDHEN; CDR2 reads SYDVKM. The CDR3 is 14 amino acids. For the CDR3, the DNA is TGTGCCAGCAGTTTTGGGGGGGGAGGGAACATTCAGTACTTC. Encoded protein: CASSFGGGGNIQYF.

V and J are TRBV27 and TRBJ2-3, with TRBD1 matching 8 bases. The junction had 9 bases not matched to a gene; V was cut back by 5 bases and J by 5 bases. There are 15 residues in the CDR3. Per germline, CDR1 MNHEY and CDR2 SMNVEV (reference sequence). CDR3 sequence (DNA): TGTGCCAGCAGTACGCAGGACAGGGCTCAAGATACGCAGTATTTT. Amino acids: CASSTQDRAQDTQYF.

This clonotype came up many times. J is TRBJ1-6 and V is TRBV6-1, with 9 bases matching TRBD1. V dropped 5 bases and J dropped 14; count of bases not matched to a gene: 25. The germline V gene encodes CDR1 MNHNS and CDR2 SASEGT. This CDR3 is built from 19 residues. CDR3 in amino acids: CASSPRDRVVARRGGALHF. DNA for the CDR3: TGTGCCAGCAGTCCCCGGGACAGGGTAGTTGCCCGCCGTGGTGGGGCCCTCCACTTT.

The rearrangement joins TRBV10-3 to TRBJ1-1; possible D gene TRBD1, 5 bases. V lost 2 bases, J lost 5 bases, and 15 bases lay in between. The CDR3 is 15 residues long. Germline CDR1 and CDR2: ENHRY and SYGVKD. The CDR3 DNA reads TGTGCCATCAGTGAGGAGGGGCCCGGGCGGACTGAAGCTTTCTTT. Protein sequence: CAISEEGPGRTEAFF.

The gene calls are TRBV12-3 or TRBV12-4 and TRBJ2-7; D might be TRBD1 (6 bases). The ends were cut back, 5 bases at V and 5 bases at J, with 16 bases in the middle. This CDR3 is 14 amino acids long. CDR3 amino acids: CASSLGDRPHEQYF. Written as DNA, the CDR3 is TGTGCCAGCAGTCTGGGTGACAGGCCCCACGAGCAGTACTTC.

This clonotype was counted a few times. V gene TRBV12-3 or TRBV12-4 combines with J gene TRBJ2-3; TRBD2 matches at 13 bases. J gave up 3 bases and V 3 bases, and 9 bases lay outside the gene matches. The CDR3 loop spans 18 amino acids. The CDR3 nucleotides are TGTGCCAGCAGTTTCCAGACTAGCGGGGGGCTCTTTACAGATACGCAGTATTTT. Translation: CASSFQTSGGLFTDTQYF.